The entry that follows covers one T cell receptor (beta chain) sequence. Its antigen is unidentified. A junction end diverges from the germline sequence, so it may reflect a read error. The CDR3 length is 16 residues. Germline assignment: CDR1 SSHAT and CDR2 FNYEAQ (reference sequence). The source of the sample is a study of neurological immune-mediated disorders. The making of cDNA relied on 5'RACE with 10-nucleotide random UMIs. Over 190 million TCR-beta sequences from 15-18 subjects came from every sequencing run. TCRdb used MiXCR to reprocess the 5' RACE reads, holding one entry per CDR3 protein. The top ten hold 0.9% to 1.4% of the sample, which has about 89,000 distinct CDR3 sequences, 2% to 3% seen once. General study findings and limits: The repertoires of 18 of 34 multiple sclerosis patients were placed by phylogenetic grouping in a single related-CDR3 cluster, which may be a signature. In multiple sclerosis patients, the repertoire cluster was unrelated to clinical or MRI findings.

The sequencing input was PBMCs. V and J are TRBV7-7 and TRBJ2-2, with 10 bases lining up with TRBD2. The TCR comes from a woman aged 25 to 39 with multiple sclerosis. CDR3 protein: CASSLGGTSVPGELFF. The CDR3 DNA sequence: TGTGCTAGCAGCTTAGGTGGGACTAGCGTCCCCGGGGAGCTGTTTTTT.